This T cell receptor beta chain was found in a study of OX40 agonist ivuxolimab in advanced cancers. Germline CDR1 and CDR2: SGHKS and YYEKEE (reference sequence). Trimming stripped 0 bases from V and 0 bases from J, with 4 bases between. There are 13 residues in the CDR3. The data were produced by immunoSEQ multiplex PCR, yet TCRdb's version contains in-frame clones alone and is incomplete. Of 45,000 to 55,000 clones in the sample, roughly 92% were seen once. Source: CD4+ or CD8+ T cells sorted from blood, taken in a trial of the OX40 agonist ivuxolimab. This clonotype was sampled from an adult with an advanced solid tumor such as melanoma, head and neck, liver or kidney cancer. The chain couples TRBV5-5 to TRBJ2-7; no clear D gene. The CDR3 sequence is CASSLDISYEQYF. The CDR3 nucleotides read TGTGCCAGCAGCTTGGACATCTCCTACGAGCAGTACTTC.